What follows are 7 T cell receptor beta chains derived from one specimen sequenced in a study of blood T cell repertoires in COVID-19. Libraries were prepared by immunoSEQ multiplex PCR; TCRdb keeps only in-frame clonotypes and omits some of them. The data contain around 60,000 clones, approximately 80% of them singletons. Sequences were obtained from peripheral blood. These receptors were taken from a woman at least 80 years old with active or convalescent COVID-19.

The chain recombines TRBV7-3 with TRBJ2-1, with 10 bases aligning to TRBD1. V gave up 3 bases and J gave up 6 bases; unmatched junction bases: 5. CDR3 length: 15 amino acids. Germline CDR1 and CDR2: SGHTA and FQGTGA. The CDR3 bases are TGTGCCAGCAGCTTTGGGACAGGGGTTCCCAATGAGCAGTTCTTC. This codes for CASSFGTGVPNEQFF.

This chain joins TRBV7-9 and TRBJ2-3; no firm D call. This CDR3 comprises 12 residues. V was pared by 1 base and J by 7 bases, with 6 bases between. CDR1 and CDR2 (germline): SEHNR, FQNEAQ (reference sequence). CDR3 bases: TGTGCCAGCAGCTTAGATGACTATACGCAGTATTTT. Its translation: CASSLDDYTQYF. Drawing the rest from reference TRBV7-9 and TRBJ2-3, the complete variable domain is DTGVSQNPRHKITKRGQNVTFRCDPISEHNRLYWYRQTLGQGPEFLTYFQNEAQLEKSRLLSDRFSAERPKGSFSTLEIQRTEQGDSAMYLCASSLDDYTQYFGPGTRLTVL.

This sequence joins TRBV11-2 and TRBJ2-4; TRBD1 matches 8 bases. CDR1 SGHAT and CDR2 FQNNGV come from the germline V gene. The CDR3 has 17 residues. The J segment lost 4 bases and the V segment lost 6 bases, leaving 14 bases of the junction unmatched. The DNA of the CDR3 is TGTGCCAGCAGTGCCGCCCGGGGACAGGTCCAAAAAAACATTCAGTACTTC. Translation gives CASSAARGQVQKNIQYF.

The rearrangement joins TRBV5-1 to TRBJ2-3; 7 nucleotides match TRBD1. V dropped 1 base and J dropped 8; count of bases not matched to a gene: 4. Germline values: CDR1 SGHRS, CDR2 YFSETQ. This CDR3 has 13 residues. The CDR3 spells CASSLWTGPTQYF. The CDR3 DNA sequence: TGCGCCAGCAGCTTGTGGACAGGCCCTACGCAGTATTTT.

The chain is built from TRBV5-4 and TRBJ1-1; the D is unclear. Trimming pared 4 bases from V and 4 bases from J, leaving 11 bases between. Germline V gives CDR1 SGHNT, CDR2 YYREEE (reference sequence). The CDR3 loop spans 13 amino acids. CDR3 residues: CASSGAAVTEAFF. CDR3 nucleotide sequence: TGTGCCAGCAGCGGAGCGGCAGTCACTGAAGCTTTCTTT.

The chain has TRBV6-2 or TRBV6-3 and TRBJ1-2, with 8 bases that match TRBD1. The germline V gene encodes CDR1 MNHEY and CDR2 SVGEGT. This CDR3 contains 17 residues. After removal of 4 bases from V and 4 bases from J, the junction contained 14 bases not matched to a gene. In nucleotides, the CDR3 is TGTGCCAGCAGTTCCCCCAGCGCGGACAGGGTATCCTATGGCTACACCTTC. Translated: CASSSPSADRVSYGYTF.

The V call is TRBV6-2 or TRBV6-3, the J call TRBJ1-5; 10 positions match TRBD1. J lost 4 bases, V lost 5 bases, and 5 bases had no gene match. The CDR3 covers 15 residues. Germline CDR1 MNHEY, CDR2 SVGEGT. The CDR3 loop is CASSRGQGLNQPQHF. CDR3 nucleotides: TGTGCCAGCAGTAGGGGACAGGGGCTAAATCAGCCCCAGCATTTT.